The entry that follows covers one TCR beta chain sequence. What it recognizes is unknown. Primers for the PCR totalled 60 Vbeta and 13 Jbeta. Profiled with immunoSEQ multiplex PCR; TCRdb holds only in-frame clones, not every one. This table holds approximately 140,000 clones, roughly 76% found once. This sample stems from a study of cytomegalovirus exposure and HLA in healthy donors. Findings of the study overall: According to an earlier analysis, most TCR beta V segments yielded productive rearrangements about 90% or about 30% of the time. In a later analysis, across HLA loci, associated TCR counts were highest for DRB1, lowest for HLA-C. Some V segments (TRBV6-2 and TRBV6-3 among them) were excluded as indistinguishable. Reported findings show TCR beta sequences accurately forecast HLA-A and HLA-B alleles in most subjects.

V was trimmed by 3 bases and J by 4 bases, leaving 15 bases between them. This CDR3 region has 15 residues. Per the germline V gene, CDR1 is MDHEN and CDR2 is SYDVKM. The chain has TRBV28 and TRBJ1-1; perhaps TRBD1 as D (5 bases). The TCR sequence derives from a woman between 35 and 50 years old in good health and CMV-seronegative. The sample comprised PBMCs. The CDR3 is CASSFLLGGGTEAFF. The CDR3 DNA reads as TGTGCCAGCAGTTTTCTTCTCGGGGGGGGCACTGAAGCTTTCTTT.